This TCR beta chain is from a study of identical twins. A note on this clonotype: As yet, its antigen is unknown.

Each CDR3 protein gets one entry after TCRdb re-called the 5' RACE reads with MiXCR. Seen here are some 1,600,000 distinct CDR3 sequences, less than 35% observed once, and the top ten hold 0.25% to 0.3%. The study's findings and limits: Twins shared beta out-of-frame sequences in excess, but this excess was weaker. Out-of-frame alpha sequences shared between twins exhibited an excess of low generation probability. The analysis was cross-sectional rather than longitudinal within donors.

Sequencing was performed on cord blood. This receptor was obtained from a newborn girl in good health.

The CDR3 here is CASSQLLDRNTEAFF. The CDR3 DNA reads TGTGCCAGCAGCCAACTCTTGGACAGGAACACTGAAGCTTTCTTT. The chain recombines TRBV3-1 with TRBJ1-1, with a possible D match to TRBD1 (6 bases). The V end lost 2 bases, the J end lost 1 base, and 11 bases lay between the germline ends. Germline lookup yields CDR1 LGHDT and CDR2 YNNKEL (reference sequence). The CDR3 sequence is 15 residues long.